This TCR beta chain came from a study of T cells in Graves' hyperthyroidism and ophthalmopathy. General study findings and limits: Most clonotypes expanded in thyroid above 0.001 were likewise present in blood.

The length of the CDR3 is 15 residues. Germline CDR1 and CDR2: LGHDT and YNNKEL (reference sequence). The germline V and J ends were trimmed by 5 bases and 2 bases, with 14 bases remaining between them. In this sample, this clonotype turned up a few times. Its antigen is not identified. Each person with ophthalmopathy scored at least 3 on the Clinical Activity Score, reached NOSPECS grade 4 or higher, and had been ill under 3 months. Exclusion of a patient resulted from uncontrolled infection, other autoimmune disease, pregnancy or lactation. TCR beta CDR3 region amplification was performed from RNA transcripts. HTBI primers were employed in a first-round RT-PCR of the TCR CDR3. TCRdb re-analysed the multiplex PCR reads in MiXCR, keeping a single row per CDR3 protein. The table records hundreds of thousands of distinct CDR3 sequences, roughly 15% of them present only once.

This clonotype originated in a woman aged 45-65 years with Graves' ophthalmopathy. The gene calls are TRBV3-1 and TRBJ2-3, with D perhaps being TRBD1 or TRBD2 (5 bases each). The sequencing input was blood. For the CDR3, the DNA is TGTGCCAGCAGCTCTCTCGGGGCTACCACAGATACGCAGTATTTT. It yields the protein CASSSLGATTDTQYF.